The rows below give T cell receptor beta chains drawn from one sample of a study of regulatory T cells in long-lasting Graves disease. TCRdb reprocessed the multiplex PCR reads via MiXCR and lists one record per CDR3 protein. The top ten clones hold approximately 53% of a sample with about 310,000 distinct CDR3 sequences, around 21% of them seen once. The sample in question was peripheral blood mononuclear cells (PBMCs), obtained when the disease was refractory, from a patient treated with antithyroid drugs. These receptors were taken from a female donor with Graves disease. Each CDR3 is given without its conserved first and last residue. Some rows mark clone size as missing; the rest say once, few, many or name a class of expanded clone.

v_call: TRBV7-2; clone_size: many; cdr3_aa: ASSLGVSYGYT
v_call: TRBV15; clone_size: few; cdr3_aa: ATSRDLGPDNQPQH
v_call: TRBV7-9; clone_size: few; cdr3_aa: ASSPRQANIQY
v_call: TRBV20-1; clone_size: few; cdr3_aa: SAFGDLNQPQH
v_call: TRBV29-1; clone_size: NA; cdr3_aa: SVDRTDYGYT
v_call: TRBV28; clone_size: many; cdr3_aa: ATQYGPGELF
v_call: TRBV6-2/TRBV6-3; clone_size: few; cdr3_aa: ASSYRTPLGAGESYEQY
v_call: TRBV30; clone_size: NA; cdr3_aa: AWSPGMGTAWNT
v_call: TRBV2; clone_size: many; cdr3_aa: ASSAPRGRGGVKEETQY
v_call: TRBV5-6; clone_size: few; cdr3_aa: ASSIRTGNSNYGYT
v_call: TRBV7-9; clone_size: few; cdr3_aa: ASSLAAWVREETQY
v_call: TRBV30; clone_size: few; cdr3_aa: AWSATGSNTEAF
v_call: TRBV7-2; clone_size: few; cdr3_aa: ASSPYGIDEQF
v_call: TRBV4-2; clone_size: NA; cdr3_aa: ASSQDGGQPQH
v_call: TRBV11-2; clone_size: NA; cdr3_aa: ASSRAPDRGSSGYT
v_call: TRBV7-9; clone_size: NA; cdr3_aa: ASSLLGAGDEKLF
v_call: TRBV19; clone_size: NA; cdr3_aa: ASSATSGNWNTGELF
v_call: TRBV7-8; clone_size: many; cdr3_aa: ASSWDINQPQH
v_call: TRBV10-3; clone_size: NA; cdr3_aa: AILAGTEAF
v_call: TRBV12-3/TRBV12-4; clone_size: many; cdr3_aa: ASSLTGADQPQH
v_call: TRBV7-9; clone_size: NA; cdr3_aa: ASREPKGWETQY
v_call: TRBV2; clone_size: NA; cdr3_aa: ASRRGTSGSSEQF
v_call: TRBV30; clone_size: NA; cdr3_aa: ACTTGASGYT
v_call: TRBV7-2; clone_size: NA; cdr3_aa: ASRKGGRETQY
v_call: TRBV20-1; clone_size: many; cdr3_aa: SAPGASSYEQY
v_call: TRBV6-5; clone_size: NA; cdr3_aa: ASSYSIFTASPSGANVLT
v_call: TRBV30; clone_size: many; cdr3_aa: AWSVTPLTTEAF
v_call: TRBV6-2/TRBV6-3; clone_size: NA; cdr3_aa: ASSYLGDSTEAF
v_call: TRBV10-3; clone_size: NA; cdr3_aa: AISGGARDTQY
v_call: TRBV6-1; clone_size: NA; cdr3_aa: ASRPLLRGTSYEQY
v_call: TRBV30; clone_size: NA; cdr3_aa: AWSETSATNEQF
v_call: TRBV28; clone_size: many; cdr3_aa: ASSFGRGLNTEAF
v_call: TRBV28; clone_size: many; cdr3_aa: ASSSGTAPTEQY
v_call: TRBV11-2; clone_size: NA; cdr3_aa: ASSKQGESNEKLF
v_call: TRBV13; clone_size: many; cdr3_aa: ASSRWDRGLLTGANVLT
v_call: TRBV28; clone_size: many; cdr3_aa: ASSTVGGSRYEQY
v_call: TRBV5-1; clone_size: NA; cdr3_aa: ASSEGRERNIQY
v_call: TRBV30; clone_size: many; cdr3_aa: AWSRAGDNTGELF
v_call: TRBV25-1; clone_size: NA; cdr3_aa: ASSETGTGRETQY
v_call: TRBV6-1; clone_size: NA; cdr3_aa: ASSQRVHTYEQY